This entry is about one TCR beta chain. As handled by the study authors: From reference gene primer amplification, estimates of nucleated cell counts were derived. The protocol was immunoSEQ multiplex PCR, while the TCRdb copy is restricted to in-frame clones and leaves out a portion. V, J and clone size are taken as reported in that table, and D and trimming were inferred from the DNA itself. This sample has fewer than 200,000 clones, with about 79% found just once. The germline V and J ends were trimmed by 4 bases and 2 bases, with 15 bases remaining between them. This CDR3 contains 15 residues. The germline gives CDR1 SGHRS, CDR2 YFSETQ. This sample is drawn from a study of blood T cell repertoires in COVID-19. On the study more broadly: Spain, Italy and the United States supplied samples that represented acute and convalescent COVID-19. The analysed material was cDNA or gDNA that came from T cells, B-cell-depleted T cells, or PBMCs.

The receptor comes from a woman aged 70-85 years with acute or convalescent COVID-19. Material for sequencing was peripheral blood. The rearrangement uses TRBV5-1 and TRBJ2-5; the D gene is possibly TRBD2 (6 bases). The CDR3 coding sequence is TGCGCCAGCAGCCGTCAACAAGGGACTCAAGAGACCCAGTACTTC. Its protein product is CASSRQQGTQETQYF.